This T cell receptor beta chain was captured in a study of cytomegalovirus exposure and HLA in healthy donors. Study background: An earlier analysis found 120 million or so unique TCR beta sequences from approximately 190 million T cells.

This PCR relied on a set of 60 Vbeta primers and 13 Jbeta primers. Libraries were prepared by immunoSEQ multiplex PCR; TCRdb keeps only in-frame clonotypes and omits some of them. The data hold under 140,000 clones, with 78% observed a single time. Study results and limitations: Among the CMV-associated chains, three were confirmed in vitro as specific for CMV antigens. Analysis performed later showed TCR beta chains linked to HLA being more clonally expanded than equally common others.

Concerning this clone: Its antigen is unidentified.

Losses at the gene ends were 10 bases for V and 5 bases for J; bases not matched to a gene: 11. The V gene's germline CDR1 is MDHEN and CDR2 SYDVKM. CDR3 length equals 15 residues. This sequence was found in a woman under 40 in good health and CMV-seronegative. Sequenced material: PBMCs. The chain has TRBV28 and TRBJ1-6; 7 bases fit TRBD1. CDR3 residues: CAMSTGTENNSPLHF. For the CDR3, the DNA is TGTGCCATGAGTACCGGGACAGAAAATAATTCACCCCTCCACTTT.